These T cell receptor beta chains were read from a single sample in a study of CD8+ T cells in alopecia areata. TCRdb's table, derived via immunoSEQ multiplex PCR, lists solely in-frame clones and lacks some. This table holds about 13,000 clones, about 70% found once. This specimen was skin, taken at week 4, from a patient treated with tofacitinib. The receptors shown here come from a human donor with alopecia areata. Each CDR3 is given with its conserved first and last residue. The D gene is left open where the match is weak. Expanded clones are given a class, and other clones once, few, many or no size at all.

d_call: NA
clone_size: NA
j_call: TRBJ1-1
v_call: TRBV4-1
cdr3_nt: TGCGCCAGCATAGGTCCGGGGTTAGAAGTTTTCTTT
cdr3_aa: CASIGPGLEVFF

d_call: NA
clone_size: NA
j_call: TRBJ2-1
v_call: TRBV18
cdr3_nt: TGTGCCAGCTCACCGCCCGGGGTGACTAGGTGGAATGAGCAGTTCTTC
cdr3_aa: CASSPPGVTRWNEQFF

d_call: NA
clone_size: NA
j_call: TRBJ1-1
v_call: TRBV7-9
cdr3_nt: TGTGCCAGCAGCGTAGAGGTGTGGGGGGCCGTTATGAACACTGAAGCTTTCTTT
cdr3_aa: CASSVEVWGAVMNTEAFF

d_call: NA
clone_size: NA
j_call: TRBJ2-2
v_call: TRBV9
cdr3_nt: TGTGCCAGCAGCCTTTTTTCCGGGGAGCTGTTTTTT
cdr3_aa: CASSLFSGELFF

d_call: TRBD2
clone_size: NA
j_call: TRBJ2-1
v_call: TRBV9
cdr3_nt: TGTGCCAGCAGCCCGTTCGTGCGGGGGGACAATGAGCAGTTCTTC
cdr3_aa: CASSPFVRGDNEQFF

d_call: NA
clone_size: NA
j_call: TRBJ1-6
v_call: TRBV4-3
cdr3_nt: TGCGCCAGCAGCCTGTCCTATATTATGGGTTCACCCCTCCACTTT
cdr3_aa: CASSLSYIMGSPLHF

d_call: TRBD1
clone_size: NA
j_call: TRBJ2-1
v_call: TRBV11-1
cdr3_nt: TGTGCCAGCAGCTCGGGACAGGGGGCGAATGAGCAGTTCTTC
cdr3_aa: CASSSGQGANEQFF

d_call: TRBD2
clone_size: few
j_call: TRBJ2-4
v_call: TRBV4-2
cdr3_nt: TGTGCCAGCAGCCAACACCGGGACTACCATTGGGTAGCCAAAAACATTCAGTACTTC
cdr3_aa: CASSQHRDYHWVAKNIQYF

d_call: NA
clone_size: NA
j_call: TRBJ2-1
v_call: TRBV2
cdr3_nt: TGTGCCAGCAGGAGGAAACAGGTTCCCCCCTTTTACAATGAGCAGTTCTTC
cdr3_aa: CASRRKQVPPFYNEQFF

d_call: NA
clone_size: NA
j_call: TRBJ1-1
v_call: TRBV5-5
cdr3_nt: TGTGCCAGCAGCTTGTCGGGGGATACTGAAGCTTTCTTT
cdr3_aa: CASSLSGDTEAFF

d_call: TRBD1
clone_size: NA
j_call: TRBJ2-2
v_call: TRBV15
cdr3_nt: TGTGCCACCAGCAGGGAGAGCAGGGGGCAGAGTCACACCGGGGAGCTGTTTTTT
cdr3_aa: CATSRESRGQSHTGELFF

d_call: TRBD1
clone_size: NA
j_call: TRBJ1-4
v_call: TRBV19
cdr3_nt: TGTGCCAGTAGCCCAAGGACGGGGACAGTCCAAAAACTGTTTTTT
cdr3_aa: CASSPRTGTVQKLFF

d_call: TRBD2
clone_size: NA
j_call: TRBJ2-7
v_call: TRBV7-2
cdr3_nt: TGTGCCAGCAGCCACGGGCGGGGGCTAGCGGGGGACTCCTACGAGCAGTACTTC
cdr3_aa: CASSHGRGLAGDSYEQYF

d_call: NA
clone_size: NA
j_call: TRBJ2-1
v_call: TRBV7-6
cdr3_nt: TGTGCCAGCAGCTTAGGTGGGGGGGAGCAGTTCTTC
cdr3_aa: CASSLGGGEQFF

d_call: TRBD2
clone_size: NA
j_call: TRBJ2-7
v_call: TRBV5-4
cdr3_nt: TGTGCCAGCAGCCGCATGGGACTAGCGGGGGGCGACGAGCAGTACTTC
cdr3_aa: CASSRMGLAGGDEQYF

d_call: NA
clone_size: few
j_call: TRBJ1-1
v_call: TRBV7-3
cdr3_nt: TGTGCCAGCAGCTCGGGGGGTAACACTGAAGCTTTCTTT
cdr3_aa: CASSSGGNTEAFF

d_call: NA
clone_size: NA
j_call: TRBJ1-1
v_call: TRBV19
cdr3_nt: TGTGCCAGTAGTATATGGGCTCCCCGAGGTCACACTGAAGCTTTCTTT
cdr3_aa: CASSIWAPRGHTEAFF

d_call: TRBD1
clone_size: NA
j_call: TRBJ2-7
v_call: TRBV30
cdr3_nt: TGTGCCTGGAGTGTTAGGCCGGGACAGGGGGTCCACGAGCAGTACTTC
cdr3_aa: CAWSVRPGQGVHEQYF

d_call: NA
clone_size: few
j_call: TRBJ2-2
v_call: TRBV19
cdr3_nt: TGTGCCAGTAGTAAACCGACGAGGAAGGACACCGGGGAGCTGTTTTTT
cdr3_aa: CASSKPTRKDTGELFF

d_call: NA
clone_size: NA
j_call: TRBJ1-5
v_call: TRBV7-8
cdr3_nt: TGTGCCAGCAGCTATGTTGGTCAGCCCCAGCATTTT
cdr3_aa: CASSYVGQPQHF

d_call: NA
clone_size: once
j_call: TRBJ1-2
v_call: TRBV27
cdr3_nt: TGTGCCAGCAGTCCGGGACATCGGAACTATGGCTACACCTTC
cdr3_aa: CASSPGHRNYGYTF

d_call: TRBD2
clone_size: few
j_call: TRBJ2-2
v_call: TRBV4-3
cdr3_nt: TGCGCCAGCAGCCAAGCGGGACTAGACCCTCCCGGGGAGCTGTTTTTT
cdr3_aa: CASSQAGLDPPGELFF

d_call: TRBD2
clone_size: NA
j_call: TRBJ2-5
v_call: TRBV6-1
cdr3_nt: TGTGCCAGCAGTCCGACTAGCGTCCAGGAGACCCAGTACTTC
cdr3_aa: CASSPTSVQETQYF

d_call: TRBD2
clone_size: NA
j_call: TRBJ2-7
v_call: TRBV15
cdr3_nt: TGTGCCACCAGAGCCACCGGGAGGTCCTACGAGCAGTACTTC
cdr3_aa: CATRATGRSYEQYF

d_call: NA
clone_size: NA
j_call: TRBJ2-3
v_call: TRBV19
cdr3_nt: TGTGCCTCGGAGGGAGATACACAGTATTTT
cdr3_aa: CASEGDTQYF

d_call: NA
clone_size: NA
j_call: TRBJ2-7
v_call: TRBV6-5
cdr3_nt: TGTGCCAGCAGTTACAGAGGATTCGCCTCCTACGAGCAGTACTTC
cdr3_aa: CASSYRGFASYEQYF

d_call: NA
clone_size: few
j_call: TRBJ2-7
v_call: TRBV7-8
cdr3_nt: TGTGCCAGCAGCCCCCTGGTGAAGCAGTACTTC
cdr3_aa: CASSPLVKQYF

d_call: NA
clone_size: NA
j_call: TRBJ1-1
v_call: TRBV7-9
cdr3_nt: TGTGCCAGCAGCTTAGTCGACGTAAACACTGAAGCTTTCTTT
cdr3_aa: CASSLVDVNTEAFF

d_call: NA
clone_size: NA
j_call: TRBJ2-1
v_call: TRBV11-3
cdr3_nt: TGTGCCAGCAGCATGACAGCGTACAATGAGCAGTTCTTC
cdr3_aa: CASSMTAYNEQFF

d_call: TRBD1
clone_size: NA
j_call: TRBJ2-1
v_call: TRBV5-1
cdr3_nt: TGCGCCAGCAGCCCGGGACAGTCGTTTTACAATGAGCAGTTCTTC
cdr3_aa: CASSPGQSFYNEQFF

d_call: NA
clone_size: NA
j_call: TRBJ1-3
v_call: TRBV7-9
cdr3_nt: TGTGCCAGCAGCTCGTACTTCACCTCTGGAAACACCATATATTTT
cdr3_aa: CASSSYFTSGNTIYF

d_call: TRBD2
clone_size: NA
j_call: TRBJ2-5
v_call: TRBV7-2
cdr3_nt: TGTGCCAGCAGCTCCACGACTAGCGGAAAAGAGACCCAGTACTTC
cdr3_aa: CASSSTTSGKETQYF

d_call: TRBD1
clone_size: NA
j_call: TRBJ1-2
v_call: TRBV18
cdr3_nt: TGTGCCAGCTCACCGGGGACAGGGACTGTCGGCTACACCTTC
cdr3_aa: CASSPGTGTVGYTF

d_call: NA
clone_size: few
j_call: TRBJ2-5
v_call: TRBV10-1
cdr3_nt: TGCGCCAGCATGGAGACCCAGTACTTC
cdr3_aa: CASMETQYF

d_call: NA
clone_size: NA
j_call: TRBJ1-1
v_call: TRBV6-5
cdr3_nt: TGTGCCAGCAGACACACACGGAACACTGAAGCTTTCTTT
cdr3_aa: CASRHTRNTEAFF

d_call: NA
clone_size: NA
j_call: TRBJ2-5
v_call: TRBV7-8
cdr3_nt: TGTGCCAGCAGCTTATGGGAGACCCAGTACTTC
cdr3_aa: CASSLWETQYF

d_call: NA
clone_size: once
j_call: TRBJ1-1
v_call: TRBV23-1
cdr3_nt: TGCGCCAGCAGTCAATCGCAGGACCCCCGGGAGTGCACTGAAGCTTTCTTT
cdr3_aa: CASSQSQDPRECTEAFF

d_call: TRBD1
clone_size: NA
j_call: TRBJ1-2
v_call: TRBV27
cdr3_nt: TGTGCCAGCAGTTCCTACAGGGGGGCCTATGGCTACACCTTC
cdr3_aa: CASSSYRGAYGYTF

d_call: NA
clone_size: NA
j_call: TRBJ1-2
v_call: TRBV30
cdr3_nt: TGTGCCTGGAGTGTAAGTAACAGGAAGTCCTTC
cdr3_aa: CAWSVSNRKSF

d_call: NA
clone_size: few
j_call: TRBJ1-2
v_call: TRBV7-9
cdr3_nt: TGTGCCAGCCAGGGAGGTGTTGGGGGGAGCGATGGCTACACCTTC
cdr3_aa: CASQGGVGGSDGYTF

d_call: TRBD2
clone_size: once
j_call: TRBJ2-5
v_call: TRBV7-9
cdr3_nt: TGTGCCAGCAGCTTAGGCCGGGGGGGTTTAGAGACCCAGTACTTC
cdr3_aa: CASSLGRGGLETQYF

d_call: TRBD1
clone_size: NA
j_call: TRBJ2-5
v_call: TRBV7-9
cdr3_nt: TGTGCCAGCAGCCGTTTCGGACAGGGACAAGAGACCCAGTACTTC
cdr3_aa: CASSRFGQGQETQYF

d_call: TRBD1
clone_size: NA
j_call: TRBJ2-7
v_call: TRBV5-1
cdr3_nt: TGCGCCAGCAGCCCGAGCGCAGGGGGCGGGGAGCAGTACTTC
cdr3_aa: CASSPSAGGGEQYF

d_call: TRBD2
clone_size: NA
j_call: TRBJ2-7
v_call: TRBV5-6
cdr3_nt: TGTGCCAGCAGCCCGGGACTAGCGGACTACGAGCAGTACTTC
cdr3_aa: CASSPGLADYEQYF

d_call: NA
clone_size: NA
j_call: TRBJ2-7
v_call: TRBV2
cdr3_nt: TGTGCCAGCAAGACCCAAATGGCGGGGACCTACGAGCAGTACTTC
cdr3_aa: CASKTQMAGTYEQYF